This is a list of T cell receptor beta chains from one sample in a study of early T cells in non-severe SARS-CoV-2 infection. Each CDR3 protein gets one entry after TCRdb re-called the 5' RACE reads with MiXCR. The sample carries 90,000 to 130,000 distinct CDR3 sequences, over 10% recorded once. The specimen was whole blood. These TCRs come from an adult who was a healthcare worker with PCR-confirmed SARS-CoV-2 infection or an uninfected control (not recorded which). CDR3s include the opening cysteine and the closing phenylalanine or tryptophan. D genes are given only for firm matches. Not every row has a clone size; where given, it reads once, few, many or a size class.

D	V	J	size	DNA	CDR3
TRBD1	TRBV6-5	TRBJ1-5	few	TGTGCCAGCAGCCCGACAGGGATGAGCAATCAGCCCCAGCATTTT	CASSPTGMSNQPQHF
NA	TRBV12-3/TRBV12-4	TRBJ1-2	few	TGTGCCAGTCGACTAGGCGGTTCTAACTATGGCTACACCTTC	CASRLGGSNYGYTF
NA	TRBV7-9	TRBJ1-2	many	TGTGCCAGCAACCGGCCGGGCCTTAACTATGGCTACACCTTC	CASNRPGLNYGYTF
NA	TRBV27	TRBJ1-2	few	TGTGCCAGCAGTCCCCTATCCACACACAATGGCTACACCTTC	CASSPLSTHNGYTF
NA	TRBV2	TRBJ2-3	NA	TGTGCCACCAGGAGTCCGCGGGTTCACACAGATACGCAGTATTTT	CATRSPRVHTDTQYF
NA	TRBV28	TRBJ2-7	NA	TGTGCCAGCAGTGCCCCTGCGAAAACTACTTCCGAGCAGTACTTC	CASSAPAKTTSEQYF
TRBD2	TRBV20-1	TRBJ2-2	NA	TGCAGTGCTAGAGACTCGGGGAGGGGTAACACCGGGGAGCTGTTTTTT	CSARDSGRGNTGELFF
TRBD1	TRBV27	TRBJ2-7	NA	TGTGCCAGCAGTTTATCGGGGACAGGATACGAGCAGTACTTC	CASSLSGTGYEQYF
NA	TRBV5-8	TRBJ2-2	few	TGTGCCAGCACCAGCGAGCTGGCATACACCGGGGAGCTGTTTTTT	CASTSELAYTGELFF
NA	TRBV3-1	TRBJ2-5	NA	TGTGCCAGCAGCTCTACTATGAAAGAGACCCAGTACTTC	CASSSTMKETQYF
TRBD1	TRBV7-3	TRBJ2-1	NA	TGTGCCAGCAGCACCCGACAGGGTATCTACAATGAGCAGTTCTTC	CASSTRQGIYNEQFF
NA	TRBV5-1	TRBJ2-7	NA	TGCGCCAGCAGCCCGGATCGGTACGAGCAGTACTTC	CASSPDRYEQYF
NA	TRBV2	TRBJ2-7	few	TGTGCCAGCAGGGCCAGGGACGAGCAGTACTTC	CASRARDEQYF
TRBD2	TRBV6-1	TRBJ2-1	NA	TGTGCCAGCAATTTTCCGGGACTAGCGGGAGCAGGCTCCTACAATGAGCAGTTCTTC	CASNFPGLAGAGSYNEQFF
TRBD1	TRBV20-1	TRBJ1-5	NA	TGCAGTGCAGGCGAGGGGGCTTATAGCAATCAGCCCCAGCATTTT	CSAGEGAYSNQPQHF
TRBD2	TRBV29-1	TRBJ2-3	few	TGCAGCGTTGAACCCAGACTAGCGGGAGCCTTACCAATCACAGATACGCAGTATTTT	CSVEPRLAGALPITDTQYF
NA	TRBV29-1	TRBJ1-1	NA	TGCAGCGGTGTGGGCGTTGATGAAGCTTTCTTT	CSGVGVDEAFF
NA	TRBV20-1	TRBJ1-4	many	TGCAGTGCTCCGAAGGTCGGGGCTGAAAAACTGTTTTTT	CSAPKVGAEKLFF
TRBD1	TRBV7-3	TRBJ2-7	many	TGTGCCAGCAGCCTTACAGGGGGCATGGACGAGCAGTACTTC	CASSLTGGMDEQYF
TRBD2	TRBV10-2	TRBJ2-7	few	TGCGCCAGCAGCGGGAGGGGATTTGGCGACGAGCAGTACTTC	CASSGRGFGDEQYF
NA	TRBV2	TRBJ2-3	NA	TGTGCCAGCCTGCCTGACAGCACAGATACGCAGTATTTT	CASLPDSTDTQYF
NA	TRBV2	TRBJ1-2	few	TGTGCCAGCAAGGCGGGTATCTATGGCTACACCTTC	CASKAGIYGYTF
TRBD2	TRBV30	TRBJ2-2	few	TGTGCCTGGAGGACTAGCGGGAGTAGGGCCGGGGAGCTGTTTTTT	CAWRTSGSRAGELFF